This TCR beta chain came from a study of control samples from healthy donors and cancer patients. Profiled with immunoSEQ multiplex PCR; TCRdb holds only in-frame clones, not every one. The data contain 130,000 to 150,000 clones, around 90% of them singletons. The V and J ends lost 5 bases and 3 bases respectively, with 10 bases between them. There are 13 residues in the CDR3. Germline V CDR1 and CDR2: MNHEY, SMNVEV (reference sequence). The chain uses TRBV27 and TRBJ1-2; D might be TRBD1 (6 bases). This TCR was sampled from a man between 25 and 39 years old in good health. The sample was blood. CDR3 region: CASSTGIDYGYTF. The CDR3 DNA follows: TGTGCCAGCAGTACAGGGATCGACTATGGCTACACCTTC.